Listed here are 3 T cell receptor beta chains from one sample, sequenced in a study of cytomegalovirus exposure and HLA in healthy donors. Vbeta (60) and Jbeta (13) primers were used in the PCR. The data were produced by immunoSEQ multiplex PCR, yet TCRdb's version contains in-frame clones alone and is incomplete. The sample carries 100,000 to 150,000 clones, over 65% recorded once. The sample comprised PBMCs. These receptors were obtained from a middle-aged man in good health and CMV-seropositive.

The rearrangement joins TRBV4-1 to TRBJ2-2; possibly TRBD1 for D (5 bases). Trimming pared 1 base from V and 5 bases from J, leaving 14 bases between. The CDR3 runs 16 residues. The germline gives CDR1 MGHRA, CDR2 YSYEKL. CDR3 region: CASSQVWTSDTGELFF. CDR3 in DNA: TGCGCCAGCAGCCAAGTTTGGACATCAGATACCGGGGAGCTGTTTTTT.

This sequence joins TRBV10-2 and TRBJ1-5; D possibly corresponds to TRBD1 (5 bases). The ends were cut back, 0 bases at V and 0 bases at J, with 15 bases in the middle. Germline lookup yields CDR1 WSHSY and CDR2 SAAADI. The CDR3 sequence is 18 residues long. Written as DNA, the CDR3 is TGCGCCAGCAGTGAGTCCTACTCGGACATCGATAGCAATCAGCCCCAGCATTTT. Protein sequence: CASSESYSDIDSNQPQHF.

CDR3 bases: TGTGCCAGCAGGGATACAGGGAACACTGAAGCTTTCTTT. This gives the protein CASRDTGNTEAFF. The chain links TRBV6-1 to TRBJ1-1; D is possibly TRBD1 (5 bases). Trimming cost V 6 bases and J 1 base, with 9 bases left between them. Germline V gene sequence: CDR1 MNHNS, CDR2 SASEGT. This CDR3 contains 13 residues.